The 28 T cell receptor beta chains below come from one sample, sequenced in a study of cytomegalovirus exposure and HLA in healthy donors. Use of 60 Vbeta and 13 Jbeta primers characterized the PCR. TCRdb's table, derived via immunoSEQ multiplex PCR, lists solely in-frame clones and lacks some. The repertoire consists of 150,000 or so clones, with 74% occurring once and the leading ten covering 4.3%. Source material: PBMCs. Source of these receptors: a man aged 18 to 30 in good health and CMV-seropositive.

The J gene is TRBJ2-1, the V gene TRBV18; TRBD2 might be the D (5 bases). The CDR3 length is 16 residues. V lost 3 bases and J 8 bases, leaving 20 bases between the germline ends. Germline lookup yields CDR1 KGHSH and CDR2 LQKENI. The CDR3 bases are TGTGCCAGCTCACCGCTATCGCGCAGTATCGGGGATGAGCAGTTCTTC. Translating gives CASSPLSRSIGDEQFF. The full variable domain, with the rest looked up from reference TRBV18 and TRBJ2-1, is NAGVMQNPRHLVRRRGQEARLRCSPMKGHSHVYWYRQLPEEGLKFMVYLQKENIIDESGMPKERFSAEFPKEGPSILRIQQVVRGDSAAYFCASSPLSRSIGDEQFFGPGTRLTVL.

V is TRBV28 and J is TRBJ1-5; tentative D call: TRBD1 (5 bases). The CDR3 extends over 15 amino acids. Deletions cut 6 bases from V and 3 bases from J, with 15 bases between. Germline V gene lookup returns CDR1 MDHEN and CDR2 SYDVKM. In DNA form, the CDR3 reads TGTGCCAGCAGCCCAATAGGGGAAGACAATCAGCCCCAGCATTTT. Translation: CASSPIGEDNQPQHF.

V gene TRBV10-3 combines with J gene TRBJ1-2, with TRBD1 matching over 8 bases. CDR3 length: 13 residues. Trimming cost V 6 bases and J 8 bases; bases outside gene matches: 8. Germline CDR1 reads ENHRY; CDR2 reads SYGVKD. CDR3 sequence: CAISDTGGKGYTF. CDR3 DNA: TGTGCCATCAGCGATACAGGGGGTAAGGGCTACACCTTC.

In its sample, this clone was seen once. V and J are TRBV4-3 and TRBJ2-7, with 8 bases aligning to TRBD1. The CDR3 runs to 15 residues. Germline lookup yields CDR1 LGHNA and CDR2 YSLEER. Losses at the gene ends were 1 base for V and 3 bases for J; bases not matched to a gene: 5. The chain's CDR3 is CASSQGGTGDYEQYF. Here the CDR3 DNA reads TGCGCCAGCAGCCAAGGTGGGACAGGCGACTACGAGCAGTACTTC.

The chain employs TRBV7-8 and TRBJ1-1; 9 bases are shared with TRBD1. CDR3 length: 12 residues. With V trimmed by 5 bases and J by 10 bases, 5 bases remained unmatched. Germline lookup yields CDR1 SGHVS and CDR2 FQNEAQ. Here the CDR3 reads CASSRDRVRAFF. In DNA form, the CDR3 reads TGTGCCAGCAGCCGGGACAGGGTACGAGCTTTCTTT. The full variable domain, completed using reference TRBV7-8 and TRBJ1-1, is GAGVSQSPRYKVAKRGQDVALRCDPISGHVSLFWYQQALGQGPEFLTYFQNEAQLDKSGLPSDRFFAERPEGSVSTLKIQRTQQEDSAVYLCASSRDRVRAFFGQGTRLTVV.

This chain joins TRBV5-3 and TRBJ2-1, with no clear D. Being an ORF, TRBV5-3 has a function that is uncertain. This CDR3 is built from 15 residues. The ends were cut back, 1 base at V and 7 bases at J, with 15 bases in the middle. The chain's CDR3 is CARSLMRSSVNEQFF. The CDR3 region has the DNA TGTGCCAGAAGCTTGATGAGAAGTAGTGTAAATGAGCAGTTCTTC.

Written as DNA, the CDR3 is TGCGCCAGCAGCCGTGGAGGGGAAGGGCCGTTCGGGACTGAAGCTTTCTTT. It translates to CASSRGGEGPFGTEAFF. The chain links TRBV5-1 to TRBJ1-1; tentative D call: TRBD1 (5 bases). Per the germline V gene, CDR1 is SGHRS and CDR2 is YFSETQ. The CDR3 length is 17 residues. Trimming took off 4 bases at V and 5 bases at J, with 24 bases between the two ends.

V usage is TRBV4-2 and J usage is TRBJ1-1; TRBD1 aligns across 8 bases. V trimming: 5 bases; J trimming: 5 bases; junction bases outside the gene matches: 4. From germline, CDR1 is LGHNA and CDR2 YNFKEQ. The CDR3 has 13 residues. CDR3 coding DNA: TGTGCCAGCAGCGGGGACAGGTGGACTGAAGCTTTCTTT. This codes for CASSGDRWTEAFF.

The CDR3 DNA follows: TGTGCCAGCAGTGAAGCGGGGTTGGGGGAGGGATCCTACGAGCAGTACTTC. Protein product: CASSEAGLGEGSYEQYF. The chain links TRBV6-1 to TRBJ2-7; 7 bases fit TRBD2. The CDR3 loop spans 17 amino acids. In germline, CDR1 is MNHNS, CDR2 SASEGT. Unmatched junction bases numbered 9, after V lost 0 bases and J lost 1 base.

This chain uses TRBV15 with TRBJ2-7, with 7 bases identical to TRBD1. Germline values: CDR1 LNHNV, CDR2 YYDKDF (reference sequence). The CDR3 has 14 amino acids. After removal of 4 bases from V and 3 bases from J, the junction contained 6 bases not matched to a gene. CDR3 in DNA: TGTGCCACCAGCAACCGGGACAGAAGCTACGAGCAGTACTTC. Translating gives CATSNRDRSYEQYF.

The chain recombines TRBV7-3 with TRBJ2-1, with TRBD2 as a possible D gene (6 bases). The length of the CDR3 is 13 residues. Germline V gives CDR1 SGHTA, CDR2 FQGTGA. The V end lost 5 bases, the J end lost 8 bases, and 13 bases lay between the germline ends. CDR3 sequence: CASSQGGGDEQFF. The CDR3 nucleotides are TGTGCCAGCAGCCAGGGCGGCGGGGATGAGCAGTTCTTC.

This sequence joins TRBV30 and TRBJ2-7, with TRBD1 as a possible D gene (6 bases). This CDR3 contains 13 residues. Deletions cut 2 bases from V and 2 bases from J, with 10 bases between. Germline CDR1 and CDR2: GTSNPN and SVGIG (reference sequence). Written as DNA, the CDR3 is TGTGCCTGGAGTCGTGGACAGACCTACGAGCAGTACTTC. It specifies CAWSRGQTYEQYF.

The CDR3 nucleotides are TGTGCCAGCACCGACTGGGGGCTACTTGGAAACACCATATATTTT. Protein: CASTDWGLLGNTIYF. The chain joins TRBV6-5 to TRBJ1-3; D may be TRBD1 (6 bases). V lost 7 bases and J 3 bases, leaving 16 bases between the germline ends. The V gene's germline CDR1 is MNHEY and CDR2 SVGAGI. The CDR3 is 15 residues long.

The CDR3 DNA sequence: TGTGCCAGCAGCAAAGGGACAGGGGAAAAACTGTTTTTT. This codes for CASSKGTGEKLFF. J is TRBJ1-4 and V is TRBV9, with TRBD1 identical over 9 bases. The trim removed 4 bases at V and 8 bases at J, leaving 3 bases unmatched. The germline gives CDR1 SGDLS, CDR2 YYNGEE. The CDR3 is 13 amino acids.

This clone was detected only a few times. In DNA, the CDR3 is TGTGCCAGCAGTGAAGCTGGGACAGGGGGCGCTCAGACCCAGTACTTC. Protein sequence: CASSEAGTGGAQTQYF. The chain links TRBV6-1 to TRBJ2-5; 12 bases are a match to TRBD1. CDR1 is MNHNS and CDR2 is SASEGT in the germline V gene. Trimming took 0 bases from V and 6 from J; bases not matched to a gene: 5. The CDR3 length is 16 residues.

V is TRBV5-8 and J is TRBJ1-2; a weak D match, TRBD1 (6 bases). CDR1 SGHTS and CDR2 YDEGEE come from the germline V gene. V was trimmed by 3 bases and J by 8 bases, leaving 14 bases between them. The CDR3 consists of 13 residues. CDR3 DNA: TGTGCCAGCAGCTCCAGGGGCCGCAGGGGCTACACCTTC. Protein: CASSSRGRRGYTF. The variable domain in full, with the rest retrieved from reference TRBV5-8 and TRBJ1-2, is EAGVTQSPTHLIKTRGQQATLRCSPISGHTSVYWYQQALGLGLQFLLWYDEGEERNRGNFPPRFSGRQFPNYSSELNVNALELEDSALYLCASSSRGRRGYTFGSGTRLTVV.

The chain joins TRBV5-1 to TRBJ1-5; maybe TRBD1 (6 bases). V was trimmed by 0 bases and J by 4 bases, leaving 8 bases between them. This CDR3 spans 14 amino acids. Germline CDR1 reads SGHRS; CDR2 reads YFSETQ. This CDR3 is CASSLETGNQPQHF. The CDR3 DNA follows: TGCGCCAGCAGCTTGGAGACAGGTAATCAGCCCCAGCATTTT.

This clone was seen a few times. The chain has TRBV6-1 and TRBJ1-3; D ambiguous. The CDR3 has 15 residues. Trimming left V 4 bases short and J 0 bases short, with 10 bases between. Germline V gene sequence: CDR1 MNHNS, CDR2 SASEGT. Here the CDR3 reads CASSAGASSGNTIYF. The CDR3 DNA reads as TGTGCCAGCAGTGCAGGCGCGAGCTCTGGAAACACCATATATTTT.

The genes are TRBV7-6 and TRBJ2-7; D gene uncertain. Per germline, CDR1 SGHVS and CDR2 FNYEAQ. The CDR3 is 13 residues long. V lost 1 base, J lost 5 bases, and 9 bases lay in between. The CDR3 is CASSLVPQNEQYF. The CDR3 DNA is TGTGCCAGCAGCTTAGTACCCCAGAACGAGCAGTACTTC.

The genes are TRBV5-1 and TRBJ2-2; possible D gene TRBD2, 6 bases. The germline CDR1 and CDR2 sequences are SGHRS and YFSETQ. CDR3 length: 15 amino acids. The ends were cut back, 0 bases at V and 0 bases at J, with 6 bases in the middle. The CDR3 is CASSLGGANTGELFF. As DNA, the CDR3 is TGCGCCAGCAGCTTGGGGGGGGCGAACACCGGGGAGCTGTTTTTT.

The chain uses TRBV5-3 and TRBJ1-3; D unresolved. TRBV5-3 is identified as an open reading frame with a role that is uncertain. Trimming shortened V by 3 bases and J by 2 bases, and 18 bases separated the two germline ends. The CDR3 is made up of 17 amino acids. CDR3: CARSSDEGQGPGNTIYF. The CDR3 bases are TGTGCCAGAAGCTCCGACGAGGGCCAAGGCCCTGGAAACACCATATATTTT.

J is TRBJ2-3 and V is TRBV2; 10 bases map to TRBD1. Per germline, CDR1 SNHLY and CDR2 FYNNEI. This CDR3 is 14 amino acids long. V dropped 8 bases and J dropped 6; count of bases not matched to a gene: 8. DNA for the CDR3: TGTGCCAGCTCCGACCGGGACAGGGGCGATACGCAGTATTTT. This gives the protein CASSDRDRGDTQYF.

This clone appeared once. V gene TRBV28 combines with J gene TRBJ2-3; 13 bases agree with TRBD2. Germline assignment: CDR1 MDHEN and CDR2 SYDVKM. This CDR3 region has 14 residues. V trimming: 11 bases; J trimming: 1 base; junction bases outside the gene matches: 3. For the CDR3, the DNA is TGTGCCGCAACTAGCGGGGGGGGCACAGATACGCAGTATTTT. It translates to CAATSGGGTDTQYF. Full variable domain (outside the CDR3, taken from reference TRBV28 and TRBJ2-3): DVKVTQSSRYLVKRTGEKVFLECVQDMDHENMFWYRQDPGLGLRLIYFSYDVKMKEKGDIPEGYSVSREKKERFSLILESASTNQTSMYLCAATSGGGTDTQYFGPGTRLTVL.

This clone was detected only once. This chain links TRBV7-8 with TRBJ2-3; 8 bases agree with TRBD2. Germline CDR1 is SGHVS and CDR2 is FQNEAQ. The CDR3 loop spans 14 amino acids. Unmatched junction bases numbered 6, after V lost 5 bases and J lost 5 bases. CDR3 DNA sequence: TGTGCCAGCAGCCTCGGAAGCGGGGGAGATACGCAGTATTTT. It specifies CASSLGSGGDTQYF.

V and J are TRBV28 and TRBJ2-1, with D hard to call. Trimming pared 7 bases from V and 4 bases from J, leaving 11 bases between. The CDR3 covers 13 residues. The germline V gene has CDR1 MDHEN and CDR2 SYDVKM. CDR3 protein: CASTLAAYNEQFF. DNA of the CDR3: TGTGCCAGCACCCTGGCGGCGTACAATGAGCAGTTCTTC. Variable domain in full (rest from reference TRBV28 and TRBJ2-1): DVKVTQSSRYLVKRTGEKVFLECVQDMDHENMFWYRQDPGLGLRLIYFSYDVKMKEKGDIPEGYSVSREKKERFSLILESASTNQTSMYLCASTLAAYNEQFFGPGTRLTVL.

This clone was seen a handful of times. The junction departs from germline at one end; a sequencing error may be responsible. The CDR3 spells CSSSFTSRETQYF. The CDR3 nucleotides are TGTTCCAGCAGCTTCACGAGCAGGGAGACCCAGTACTTC. The rearrangement links TRBV7-9 to TRBJ2-5; D is undetermined. Germline-derived CDR1 and CDR2 are SEHNR and FQNEAQ (reference sequence). The CDR3 has 13 amino acids.

The rearrangement uses TRBV9 and TRBJ1-4; 11 bases agree with TRBD1. CDR3 length: 15 residues. CDR1 and CDR2 (germline): SGDLS, YYNGEE. J lost 7 bases, V lost 2 bases, and 4 bases had no gene match. CDR3 residues: CASSVGGQGAEKLFF. For the CDR3, the DNA is TGTGCCAGCAGCGTGGGCGGACAGGGGGCTGAAAAACTGTTTTTT.

The rearrangement uses TRBV2 and TRBJ2-4; 9 bases are shared with TRBD1. J gave up 3 bases and V 6 bases, and 15 bases lay outside the gene matches. CDR3 length: 18 amino acids. In germline, CDR1 is SNHLY, CDR2 FYNNEI. This CDR3 is CASSAKILDRGGKNIQYF. The DNA of the CDR3 is TGTGCCAGCAGCGCCAAGATTCTGGACAGGGGAGGCAAAAACATTCAGTACTTC.